This passage covers 6 T cell receptor beta chains from one sample sequenced in a study of T cell changes during pregnancy in multiple sclerosis. The data were produced by immunoSEQ multiplex PCR, yet TCRdb's version contains in-frame clones alone and is incomplete. The sample carries fewer than 85,000 clones, roughly 93% recorded once. This specimen consisted of peripheral blood, obtained in the second trimester of pregnancy. These TCRs come from a female donor with multiple sclerosis, enrolled in a pregnancy study.

The chain carries TRBV28 and TRBJ2-2; D perhaps matches TRBD2 (6 bases). Germline assignment: CDR1 MDHEN and CDR2 SYDVKM. Trimming removed 3 bases from V and 6 bases from J, with 17 bases in between. The CDR3 sequence is 16 residues long. CDR3: CASSLGGIAVSGELFF. The CDR3 DNA is TGTGCCAGCAGTTTGGGAGGAATAGCCGTGTCCGGGGAGCTGTTTTTT. Full variable domain (outside the CDR3, taken from reference TRBV28 and TRBJ2-2): DVKVTQSSRYLVKRTGEKVFLECVQDMDHENMFWYRQDPGLGLRLIYFSYDVKMKEKGDIPEGYSVSREKKERFSLILESASTNQTSMYLCASSLGGIAVSGELFFGEGSRLTVL.

The V call is TRBV4-2, the J call TRBJ1-1, with no clear D. The V and J ends lost 4 bases and 0 bases respectively, with 12 bases between them. Looked up from germline, CDR1 is LGHNA and CDR2 is YNFKEQ. The CDR3 runs 15 residues. CDR3 protein: CASSLDRAMNTEAFF. The CDR3 nucleotides read TGTGCCAGCAGCCTAGATCGTGCGATGAACACTGAAGCTTTCTTT.

This clone was recorded only once. V and J are TRBV6-4 and TRBJ1-5, with 12 bases that match TRBD1. The CDR3 extends over 15 amino acids. From germline, CDR1 is MRHNA and CDR2 SNTAGT. The J segment lost 5 bases and the V segment lost 4 bases, leaving 3 bases of the junction unmatched. CDR3 bases: TGTGCCAGCAGTGCCGGGACAGGGGGCGATCAGCCCCAGCATTTT. This sequence encodes CASSAGTGGDQPQHF.

In regard to this clone: One end of the junction does not line up with germline, which may come from a read error. For the CDR3, the DNA is TGTGCTAGCAGCTTAGAGATAGGCAGGGTCACCTACGAGCAGTACTTC. Protein product: CASSLEIGRVTYEQYF. The chain carries TRBV7-7 and TRBJ2-7, with D possibly being TRBD1 (5 bases). Germline CDR1 reads SSHAT; CDR2 reads FNYEAQ (reference sequence). There are 16 residues in the CDR3.

The J gene is TRBJ2-5, the V gene TRBV5-1; 9 nucleotides match TRBD2. The V gene's germline CDR1 is SGHRS and CDR2 YFSETQ. The V gene end was trimmed by 0 bases and the J gene end by 5 bases; junction bases not matched to a gene: 14. The CDR3 covers 18 residues. This chain's CDR3 is CASSLEAGGIRNRETQYF. In DNA, the CDR3 is TGCGCCAGCAGCTTGGAAGCGGGGGGTATTCGTAATAGGGAGACCCAGTACTTC.

The chain joins TRBV6-5 to TRBJ2-3, with D possibly matching TRBD2 (6 bases). Germline CDR1 and CDR2: MNHEY and SVGAGI. V lost 8 bases, J lost 6 bases, and 12 bases lay in between. The CDR3 loop spans 12 amino acids. The CDR3 is CASGDSPDTQYF. Written as DNA, the CDR3 is TGTGCCAGCGGGGACTCCCCGGATACGCAGTATTTT.